Shown below are 17 T cell receptor beta chains from a single sample sequenced in a study of blood T cell repertoires in COVID-19. Produced via immunoSEQ multiplex PCR; TCRdb's table is partial and in-frame only. The table includes around 98,000 clones, 84% detected once. Sample: peripheral blood. The receptor source for this set is a woman between 55 and 75 years old with acute or convalescent COVID-19.

The gene calls are TRBV29-1 and TRBJ2-5, with 8 bases identical to TRBD2. Trimming removed 6 bases from V and 6 bases from J; junction bases left unmatched: 9. Looked up from germline, CDR1 is SQVTM and CDR2 is ANQGSEA. The CDR3 runs to 13 residues. The CDR3: CSVFASGGKTQYF. CDR3 sequence (DNA): TGCAGCGTCTTTGCGAGCGGGGGCAAGACCCAGTACTTC.

The CDR3 DNA sequence: TGTGCCAGCAGTGAATCCCCAGGGGGCCGCCGGGATGAGCAGTACTTC. Amino acid sequence: CASSESPGGRRDEQYF. This chain joins TRBV6-1 and TRBJ2-7; 8 positions agree with TRBD1. Germline V gene data show CDR1 as MNHNS and CDR2 as SASEGT. The CDR3 contains 16 residues. The V gene end was trimmed by 2 bases and the J gene end by 7 bases; junction bases not matched to a gene: 13.

The table lists this clone with a count of one. The chain is built from TRBV16 and TRBJ2-1, with 10 bases that match TRBD2. V lost 3 bases, J lost 8 bases, and 7 bases stayed unmatched. The germline V gene encodes CDR1 KGHSY and CDR2 FQNENV. The CDR3 has 15 amino acids. The CDR3 coding sequence is TGTGCCAGCAGCCAGCTAGCGGGGGCCGAGGATGAGCAGTTCTTC. Translated: CASSQLAGAEDEQFF.

The rearrangement links TRBV29-1 to TRBJ2-7; 8 bases line up with TRBD1. The V and J ends lost 7 bases and 4 bases, in that order; junction bases with no gene match: 3. This CDR3 is 11 amino acids long. Germline CDR1 is SQVTM and CDR2 is ANQGSEA. This CDR3 reads CSGQGAYEQYF. The CDR3, as DNA: TGCAGCGGTCAGGGGGCATACGAGCAGTACTTC.

This chain links TRBV7-2 with TRBJ2-7; 7 bases match TRBD1. The CDR3 has 13 amino acids. CDR1 and CDR2 from the germline V gene are SGHTA and FQGNSA. The V gene end was trimmed by 7 bases and the J gene end by 0 bases; junction bases not matched to a gene: 3. Here the CDR3 reads CASTNRGSYEQYF. The CDR3 coding sequence is TGTGCCAGCACAAACAGGGGCTCCTACGAGCAGTACTTC.

This clone was observed a handful of times. The chain combines TRBV6-6 with TRBJ1-1; D remains unclear. This CDR3 is built from 12 residues. V lost 2 bases and J 10 bases, leaving 11 bases between the germline ends. CDR1 MNHNY and CDR2 SVGAGI come from the germline V gene (reference sequence). The CDR3 DNA follows: TGTGCCAGCAGTTACAATCCGGGATTAGCTTTCTTT. This sequence encodes CASSYNPGLAFF.

This clone was recorded once. The chain links TRBV6-6 to TRBJ2-7, with D possibly TRBD1 on 5 matching bases. The CDR3 has 14 amino acids. Germline V gene data show CDR1 as MNHNY and CDR2 as SVGAGI (reference sequence). V lost 5 bases and J 2 bases, leaving 13 bases between the germline ends. The CDR3 DNA sequence: TGTGCCAGCAGTCCCAGGACACATACCTACGAGCAGTACTTC. Protein: CASSPRTHTYEQYF.

This chain connects TRBV14 to TRBJ2-7; 7 nucleotides match TRBD1. V lost 10 bases and J lost 3; bases outside the gene matches: 9. Germline V gene data show CDR1 as SGHDN and CDR2 as FVKESK. CDR3 length: 13 amino acids. The CDR3: CATQTGDYYEQYF. For the CDR3, the DNA is TGTGCCACCCAAACAGGGGATTACTACGAGCAGTACTTC.

This chain connects TRBV27 to TRBJ2-2, with 16 bases matching TRBD2. Germline values: CDR1 MNHEY, CDR2 SMNVEV (reference sequence). The CDR3 totals 19 residues. The V and J ends lost 1 base and 5 bases, in that order; junction bases with no gene match: 7. CDR3: CASSLWGLAGGPGTGELFF. The CDR3 DNA is TGTGCCAGCAGTTTATGGGGACTAGCGGGGGGGCCCGGGACCGGGGAGCTGTTTTTT.

This clone has a handful of counts. The chain combines TRBV2 with TRBJ1-6; TRBD1 agrees at 7 bases. The CDR3 runs 15 residues. The germline gives CDR1 SNHLY, CDR2 FYNNEI. Trimming at V came to 5 bases and at J to 10 bases, leaving 11 bases not matched to a gene. The DNA of the CDR3 is TGTGCCAGCAGTTTTACAGGGGCTGAAAGGTCACCCCTCCACTTT. This gives the protein CASSFTGAERSPLHF.

The J gene is TRBJ2-1, the V gene TRBV27, with a possible D match to TRBD1 (7 bases). This CDR3 is 16 amino acids long. Germline-derived CDR1 and CDR2 are MNHEY and SMNVEV (reference sequence). V gave up 6 bases and J gave up 1 base, with 16 bases separating them. The CDR3 DNA is TGTGCCAGCAGAAAGGGGGCAGGGGGGTCCTACAATGAGCAGTTCTTC. This gives the protein CASRKGAGGSYNEQFF.

This chain joins TRBV19 and TRBJ1-4; 9 nucleotides align to TRBD1. This CDR3 comprises 17 residues. Germline CDR1 is LNHDA and CDR2 is SQIVND (reference sequence). Germline trimming cut 4 bases from V and 1 base from J; bases unmatched to any gene: 7. In nucleotides, the CDR3 is TGTGCCAGTAGTACCGTCCCGGGACAGGGAACTAATGAAAAACTGTTTTTT. This sequence encodes CASSTVPGQGTNEKLFF.

This clone was counted a single time. The chain couples TRBV7-7 to TRBJ2-1; 8 positions match TRBD1. Unmatched junction bases numbered 7, after V lost 5 bases and J lost 4 bases. The length of the CDR3 is 15 residues. Germline V gene sequence: CDR1 SSHAT, CDR2 FNYEAQ (reference sequence). The DNA of the CDR3 is TGTGCCAGCAGCCCCGGGACAGGCCCTTACAATGAGCAGTTCTTC. This codes for CASSPGTGPYNEQFF.

J is TRBJ2-2 and V is TRBV18; 8 nucleotides agree with TRBD1. This CDR3 spans 16 amino acids. Germline trimming cut 5 bases from V and 4 bases from J; bases unmatched to any gene: 9. CDR1 is KGHSH, CDR2 LQKENI, per germline. CDR3: CASSFPTGVVTGELFF. The CDR3 region has the DNA TGTGCCAGCTCATTCCCGACAGGGGTCGTCACCGGGGAGCTGTTTTTT.

V and J are TRBV28 and TRBJ2-1, with D perhaps TRBD1 (6 bases). CDR3 length: 15 amino acids. V shed 2 bases and J shed 9 bases, with 17 bases lying between them. Germline V gene lookup returns CDR1 MDHEN and CDR2 SYDVKM. For the CDR3, the DNA is TGTGCCAGCAGTTTAATAACAGGGCCCCGGGGTGAGCAGTTCTTC. It specifies CASSLITGPRGEQFF.

The chain uses TRBV28 and TRBJ1-1; D is possibly TRBD1 (6 bases). The CDR3 is 13 residues long. In germline, CDR1 is MDHEN, CDR2 SYDVKM. Trimming pared 7 bases from V and 1 base from J, leaving 10 bases between. The CDR3 DNA is TGTGCCAGCATCATGACAGGGAACACTGAAGCTTTCTTT. This codes for CASIMTGNTEAFF.

The rearrangement links TRBV19 to TRBJ1-6; TRBD1 agrees at 10 bases. CDR3 length: 13 residues. V trimming: 6 bases; J trimming: 9 bases; junction bases outside the gene matches: 2. CDR1 is LNHDA, CDR2 SQIVND, per germline (reference sequence). The CDR3 region has the DNA TGTGCCAGTAGGGGACAGGGGTTTTCACCCCTCCACTTT. It translates to CASRGQGFSPLHF.